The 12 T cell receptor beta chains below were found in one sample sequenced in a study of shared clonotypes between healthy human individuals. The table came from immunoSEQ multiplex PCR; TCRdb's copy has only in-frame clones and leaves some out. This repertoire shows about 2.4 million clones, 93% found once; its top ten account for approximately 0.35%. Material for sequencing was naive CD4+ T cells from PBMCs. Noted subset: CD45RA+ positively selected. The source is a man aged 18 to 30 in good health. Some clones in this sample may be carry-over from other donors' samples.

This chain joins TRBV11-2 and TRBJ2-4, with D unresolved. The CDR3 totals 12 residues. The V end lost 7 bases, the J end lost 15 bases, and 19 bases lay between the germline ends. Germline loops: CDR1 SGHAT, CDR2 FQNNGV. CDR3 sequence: CASTSPSLPGYF. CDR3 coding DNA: TGTGCCAGCACCTCCCCTTCCCTCCCAGGGTACTTC. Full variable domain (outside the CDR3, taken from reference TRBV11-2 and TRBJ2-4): EAGVAQSPRYKIIEKRQSVAFWCNPISGHATLYWYQQILGQGPKLLIQFQNNGVVDDSQLPKDRFSAERLKGVDSTLKIQPAKLEDSAVYLCASTSPSLPGYFGAGTRLSVL.

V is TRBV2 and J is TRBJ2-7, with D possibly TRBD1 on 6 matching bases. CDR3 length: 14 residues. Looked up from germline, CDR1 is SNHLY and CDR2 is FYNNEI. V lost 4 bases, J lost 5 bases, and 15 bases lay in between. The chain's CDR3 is CASSVDSGAHEQYF. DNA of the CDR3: TGTGCCAGCAGTGTGGACAGTGGAGCCCACGAGCAGTACTTC.

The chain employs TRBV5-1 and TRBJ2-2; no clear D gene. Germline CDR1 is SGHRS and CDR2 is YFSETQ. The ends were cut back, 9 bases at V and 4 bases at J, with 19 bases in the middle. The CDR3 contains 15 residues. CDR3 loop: CATKAPGGPTGELFF. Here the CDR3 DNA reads TGCGCCACCAAAGCCCCAGGCGGACCCACCGGGGAGCTGTTTTTT.

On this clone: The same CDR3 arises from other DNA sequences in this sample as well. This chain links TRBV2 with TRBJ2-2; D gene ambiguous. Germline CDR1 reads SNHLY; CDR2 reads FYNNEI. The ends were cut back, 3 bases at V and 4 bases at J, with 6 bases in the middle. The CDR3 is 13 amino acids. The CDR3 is CASSESSTGELFF. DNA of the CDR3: TGTGCCAGCAGTGAGAGTAGCACCGGGGAGCTGTTTTTT.

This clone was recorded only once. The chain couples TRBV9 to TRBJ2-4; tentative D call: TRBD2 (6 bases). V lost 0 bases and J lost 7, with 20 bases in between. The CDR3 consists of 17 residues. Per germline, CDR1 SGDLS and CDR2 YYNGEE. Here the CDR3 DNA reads TGTGCCAGCAGCGTAGACATAAGGGACTCCAACCGGAACATTCAGTACTTC. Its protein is CASSVDIRDSNRNIQYF.

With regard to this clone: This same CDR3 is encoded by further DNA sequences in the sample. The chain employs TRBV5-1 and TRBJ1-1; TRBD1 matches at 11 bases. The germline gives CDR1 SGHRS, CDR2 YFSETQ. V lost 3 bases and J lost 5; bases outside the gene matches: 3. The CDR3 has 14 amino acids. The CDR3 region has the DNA TGCGCCAGCAGCTCCGGGACAGGGGGAACTGAAGCTTTCTTT. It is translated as CASSSGTGGTEAFF.

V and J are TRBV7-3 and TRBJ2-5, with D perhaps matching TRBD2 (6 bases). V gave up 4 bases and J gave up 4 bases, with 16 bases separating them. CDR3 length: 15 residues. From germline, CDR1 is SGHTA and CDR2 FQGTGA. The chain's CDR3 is CASSWGMGGPETQYF. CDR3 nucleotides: TGTGCCAGCAGCTGGGGTATGGGAGGCCCAGAGACCCAGTACTTC. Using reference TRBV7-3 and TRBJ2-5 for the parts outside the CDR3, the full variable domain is GAGVSQTPSNKVTEKGKYVELRCDPISGHTALYWYRQSLGQGPEFLIYFQGTGAADDSGLPNDRFFAVRPEGSVSTLKIQRTERGDSAVYLCASSWGMGGPETQYFGPGTRLLVL.

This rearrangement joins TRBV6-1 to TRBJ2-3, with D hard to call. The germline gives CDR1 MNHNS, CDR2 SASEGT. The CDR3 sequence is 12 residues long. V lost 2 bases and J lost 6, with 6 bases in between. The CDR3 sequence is CASSEPVDTQYF. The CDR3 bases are TGTGCCAGCAGTGAACCTGTGGATACGCAGTATTTT.

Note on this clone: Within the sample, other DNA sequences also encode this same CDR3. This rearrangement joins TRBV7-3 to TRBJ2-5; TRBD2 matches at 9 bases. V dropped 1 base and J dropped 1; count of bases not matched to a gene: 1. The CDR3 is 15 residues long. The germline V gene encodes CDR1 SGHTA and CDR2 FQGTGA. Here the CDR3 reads CASSLIAGVQETQYF. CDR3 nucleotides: TGTGCCAGCAGCTTAATAGCGGGAGTCCAAGAGACCCAGTACTTC.

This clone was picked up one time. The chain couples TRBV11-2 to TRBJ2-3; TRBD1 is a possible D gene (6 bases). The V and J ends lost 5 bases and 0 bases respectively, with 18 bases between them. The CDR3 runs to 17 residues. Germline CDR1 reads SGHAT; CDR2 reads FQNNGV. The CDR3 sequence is CASSQIDYRASTDTQYF. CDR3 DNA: TGTGCCAGCAGCCAAATTGATTACAGGGCAAGCACAGATACGCAGTATTTT. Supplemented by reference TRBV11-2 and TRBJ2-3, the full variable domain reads EAGVAQSPRYKIIEKRQSVAFWCNPISGHATLYWYQQILGQGPKLLIQFQNNGVVDDSQLPKDRFSAERLKGVDSTLKIQPAKLEDSAVYLCASSQIDYRASTDTQYFGPGTRLTVL.

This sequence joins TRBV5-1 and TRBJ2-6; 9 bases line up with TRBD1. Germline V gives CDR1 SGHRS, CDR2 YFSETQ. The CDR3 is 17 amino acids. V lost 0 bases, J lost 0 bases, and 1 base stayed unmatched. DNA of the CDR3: TGCGCCAGCAGCTTGGCGGGACAGGGCTCTGGGGCCAACGTCCTGACTTTC. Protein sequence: CASSLAGQGSGANVLTF.

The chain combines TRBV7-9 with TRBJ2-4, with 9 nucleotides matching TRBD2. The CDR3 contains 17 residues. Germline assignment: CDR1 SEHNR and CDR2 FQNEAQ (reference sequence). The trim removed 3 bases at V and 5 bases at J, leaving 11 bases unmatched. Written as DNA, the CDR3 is TGTGCCAGCAGCTTCTATGTGGCGGGAGGGCCCGAAAACATTCAGTACTTC. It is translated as CASSFYVAGGPENIQYF.